The clone carrying this T cell receptor beta chain has a handful of counts. Its antigen is still unknown. This entry comes from a study of T cells after yellow fever vaccination. Study summary: Fractions low in cell number were prepared with SMART-Seq v4 Ultra Low Input.

They built TCR cDNA with 5'RACE template switching, a step that put in a universal primer site and UMIs. TCRdb analysed the 5' RACE reads with MiXCR anew, one entry per CDR3 protein. The sample has 300,000 to 400,000 distinct CDR3 sequences; approximately 12% are singletons. Study-level results: Though it reached lower strength, the secondary response hit its peak faster, day 5 versus 15.

This sample comprised CD4+ T cells sorted from PBMCs, obtained 15 days after the yellow fever booster vaccination. The clonotype was recovered from a man aged 18 to 30 who received the YFV17D yellow fever vaccine.

CDR3 residues: CSGNEQFF. CDR3 bases: TGCAGTGGCAATGAGCAGTTCTTC. This sequence joins TRBV20-1 and TRBJ2-1; unclear D gene. V dropped 7 bases and J dropped 6 bases, with 1 base sitting between them. CDR1 is DFQATT and CDR2 is SNEGSKA in the germline V gene (reference sequence). The CDR3 totals 8 residues.